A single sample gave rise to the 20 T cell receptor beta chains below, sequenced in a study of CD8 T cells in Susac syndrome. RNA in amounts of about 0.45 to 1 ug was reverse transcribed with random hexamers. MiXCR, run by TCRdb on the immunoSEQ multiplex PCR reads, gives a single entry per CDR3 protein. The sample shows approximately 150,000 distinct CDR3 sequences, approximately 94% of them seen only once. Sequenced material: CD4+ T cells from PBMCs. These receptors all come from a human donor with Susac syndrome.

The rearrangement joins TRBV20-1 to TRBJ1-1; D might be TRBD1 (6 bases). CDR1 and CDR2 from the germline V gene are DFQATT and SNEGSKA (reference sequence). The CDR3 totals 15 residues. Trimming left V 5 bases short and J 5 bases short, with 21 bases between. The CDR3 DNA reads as TGCAGTGCTGTTGACACCTACAGGGTTGGTACTGAAGCTTTCTTT. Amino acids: CSAVDTYRVGTEAFF.

The DNA for the CDR3 is TGTGCCAGTAGTATCGGGTGGGGCAATCAGCCCCAGCATTTT. Translating it yields CASSIGWGNQPQHF. The genes are TRBV19 and TRBJ1-5; D remains ambiguous. CDR3 length equals 14 residues. Germline CDR1 reads LNHDA; CDR2 reads SQIVND (reference sequence). Trimming stripped 3 bases from V and 2 bases from J, with 8 bases between. The entire variable domain, with the rest obtained from reference TRBV19 and TRBJ1-5, is as follows: DGGITQSPKYLFRKEGQNVTLSCEQNLNHDAMYWYRQDPGQGLRLIYYSQIVNDFQKGDIAEGYSVSREKKESFPLTVTSAQKNPTAFYLCASSIGWGNQPQHFGDGTRLSIL.

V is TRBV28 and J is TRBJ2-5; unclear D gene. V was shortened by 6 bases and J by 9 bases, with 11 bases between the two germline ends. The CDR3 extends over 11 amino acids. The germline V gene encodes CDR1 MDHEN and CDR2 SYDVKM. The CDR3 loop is CASRSPLAQYF. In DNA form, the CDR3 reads TGTGCCAGCAGATCGCCCCTGGCCCAGTACTTC.

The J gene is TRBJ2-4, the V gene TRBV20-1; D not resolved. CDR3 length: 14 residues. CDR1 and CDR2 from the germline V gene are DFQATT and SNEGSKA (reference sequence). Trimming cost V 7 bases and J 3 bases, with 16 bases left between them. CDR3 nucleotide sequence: TGCAGTGTCACCCGGGTCGAGGTCAAAAACATTCAGTACTTC. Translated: CSVTRVEVKNIQYF.

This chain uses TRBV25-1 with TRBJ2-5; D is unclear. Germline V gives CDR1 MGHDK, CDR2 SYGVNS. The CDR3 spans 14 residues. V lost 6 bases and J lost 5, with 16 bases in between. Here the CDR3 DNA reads TGTGCCAGCAGACTCGCTATGGGCAGTGAGACCCAGTACTTC. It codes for CASRLAMGSETQYF.

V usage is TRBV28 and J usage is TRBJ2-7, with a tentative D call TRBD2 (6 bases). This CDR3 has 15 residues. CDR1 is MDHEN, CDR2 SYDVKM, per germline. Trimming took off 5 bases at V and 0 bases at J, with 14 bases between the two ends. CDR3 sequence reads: CASSLPGASSYEQYF. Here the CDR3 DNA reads TGTGCCAGCAGTCTCCCGGGAGCGAGCTCCTACGAGCAGTACTTC.

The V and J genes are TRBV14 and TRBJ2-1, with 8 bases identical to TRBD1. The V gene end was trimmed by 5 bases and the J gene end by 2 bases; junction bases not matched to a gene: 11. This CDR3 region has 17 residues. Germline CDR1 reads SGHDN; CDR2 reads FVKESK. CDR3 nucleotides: TGTGCCAGCAGCTACTACCATCGGACAGGGACCTACAATGAGCAGTTCTTC. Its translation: CASSYYHRTGTYNEQFF.

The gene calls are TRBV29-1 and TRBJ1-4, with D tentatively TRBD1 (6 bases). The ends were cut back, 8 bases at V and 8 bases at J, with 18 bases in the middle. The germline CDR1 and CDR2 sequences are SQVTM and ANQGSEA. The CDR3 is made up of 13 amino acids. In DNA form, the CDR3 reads TGCAGCATCTCGGGCGAGGGGGGAGAAAAACTGTTTTTT. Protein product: CSISGEGGEKLFF. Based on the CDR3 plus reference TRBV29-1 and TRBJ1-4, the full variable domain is SAVISQKPSRDICQRGTSLTIQCQVDSQVTMMFWYRQQPGQSLTLIATANQGSEATYESGFVIDKFPISRPNLTFSTLTVSNMSPEDSSIYLCSISGEGGEKLFFGSGTQLSVL.

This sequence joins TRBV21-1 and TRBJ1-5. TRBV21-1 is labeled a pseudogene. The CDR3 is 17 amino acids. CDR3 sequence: CASSKALTIAGNQPQHF. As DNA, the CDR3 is TGTGCCAGCAGTAAAGCCCTAACCATAGCGGGCAATCAGCCCCAGCATTTT.

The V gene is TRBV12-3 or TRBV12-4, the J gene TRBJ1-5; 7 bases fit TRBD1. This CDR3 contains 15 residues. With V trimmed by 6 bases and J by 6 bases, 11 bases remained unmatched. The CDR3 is CASRPRQGVGQPQHF. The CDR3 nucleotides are TGTGCCAGCAGACCGAGACAGGGAGTGGGTCAGCCCCAGCATTTT.

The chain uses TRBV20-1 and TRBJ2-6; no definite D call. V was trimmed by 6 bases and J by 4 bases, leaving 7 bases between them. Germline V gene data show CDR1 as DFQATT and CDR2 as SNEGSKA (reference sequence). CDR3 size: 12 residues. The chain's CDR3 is CSAPSGANVLTF. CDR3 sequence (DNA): TGCAGTGCCCCCTCGGGGGCCAACGTCCTGACTTTC.

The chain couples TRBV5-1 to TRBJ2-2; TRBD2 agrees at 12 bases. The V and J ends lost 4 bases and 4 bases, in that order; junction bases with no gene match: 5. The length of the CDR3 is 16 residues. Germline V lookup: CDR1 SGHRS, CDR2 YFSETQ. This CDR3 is CASSPQTSGSTGELFF. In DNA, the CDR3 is TGCGCCAGCAGCCCTCAGACTAGCGGGAGCACCGGGGAGCTGTTTTTT.

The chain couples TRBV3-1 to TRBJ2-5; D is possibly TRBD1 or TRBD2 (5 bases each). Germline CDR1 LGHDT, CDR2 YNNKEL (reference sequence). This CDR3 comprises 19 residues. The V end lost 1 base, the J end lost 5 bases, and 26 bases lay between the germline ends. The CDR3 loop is CASSQGDAPATAAVETQYF. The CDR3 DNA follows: TGTGCCAGCAGCCAAGGCGATGCCCCGGCGACAGCGGCCGTGGAGACCCAGTACTTC.

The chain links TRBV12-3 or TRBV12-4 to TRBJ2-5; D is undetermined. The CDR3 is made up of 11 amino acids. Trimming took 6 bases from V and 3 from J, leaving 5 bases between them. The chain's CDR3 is CASSRKETQYF. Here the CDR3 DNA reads TGTGCCAGCAGCCGGAAAGAGACCCAGTACTTC.

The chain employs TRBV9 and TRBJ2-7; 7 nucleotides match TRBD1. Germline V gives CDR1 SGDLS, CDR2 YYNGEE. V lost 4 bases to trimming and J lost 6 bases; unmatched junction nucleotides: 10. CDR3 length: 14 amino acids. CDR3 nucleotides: TGTGCCAGCAGCCGTGCCGGGGCAGGGGGCGAGCAGTACTTC. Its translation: CASSRAGAGGEQYF. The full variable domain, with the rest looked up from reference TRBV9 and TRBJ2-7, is DSGVTQTPKHLITATGQRVTLRCSPRSGDLSVYWYQQSLDQGLQFLIQYYNGEERAKGNILERFSAQQFPDLHSELNLSSLELGDSALYFCASSRAGAGGEQYFGPGTRLTVT.

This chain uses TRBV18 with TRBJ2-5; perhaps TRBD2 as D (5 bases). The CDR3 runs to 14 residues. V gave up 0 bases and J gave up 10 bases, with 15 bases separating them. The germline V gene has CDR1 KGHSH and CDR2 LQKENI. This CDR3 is CASSPPESPRDQYF. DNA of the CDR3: TGTGCCAGCTCACCACCCGAGAGCCCCCGGGACCAGTACTTC.

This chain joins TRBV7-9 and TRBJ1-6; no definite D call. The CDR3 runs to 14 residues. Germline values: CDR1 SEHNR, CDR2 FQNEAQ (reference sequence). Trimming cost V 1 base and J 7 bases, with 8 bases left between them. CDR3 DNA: TGTGCCAGCAGCTTAGGAGAGAGGAATTCACCCCTCCACTTT. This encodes CASSLGERNSPLHF. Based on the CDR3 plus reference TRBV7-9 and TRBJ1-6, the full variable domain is DTGVSQNPRHKITKRGQNVTFRCDPISEHNRLYWYRQTLGQGPEFLTYFQNEAQLEKSRLLSDRFSAERPKGSFSTLEIQRTEQGDSAMYLCASSLGERNSPLHFGNGTRLTVT.

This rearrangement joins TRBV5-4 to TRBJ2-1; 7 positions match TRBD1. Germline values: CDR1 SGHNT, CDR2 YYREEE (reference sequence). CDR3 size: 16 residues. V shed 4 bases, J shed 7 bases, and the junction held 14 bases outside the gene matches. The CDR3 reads CASSTRQGPSWNEQFF. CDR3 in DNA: TGTGCCAGCAGCACTAGACAGGGACCTTCGTGGAATGAGCAGTTCTTC.

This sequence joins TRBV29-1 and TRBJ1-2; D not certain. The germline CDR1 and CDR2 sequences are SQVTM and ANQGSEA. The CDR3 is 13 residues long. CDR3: CAAWVPRGYGYTF. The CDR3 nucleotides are TGCGCCGCATGGGTCCCGCGGGGCTATGGCTACACCTTC.

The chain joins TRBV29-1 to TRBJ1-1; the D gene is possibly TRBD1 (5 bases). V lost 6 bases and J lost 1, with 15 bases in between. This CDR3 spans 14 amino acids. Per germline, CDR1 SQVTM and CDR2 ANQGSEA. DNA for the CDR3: TGCAGCGTCACATGGGGGTCAGCGAACACTGAAGCTTTCTTT. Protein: CSVTWGSANTEAFF. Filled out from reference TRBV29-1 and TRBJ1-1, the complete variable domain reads SAVISQKPSRDICQRGTSLTIQCQVDSQVTMMFWYRQQPGQSLTLIATANQGSEATYESGFVIDKFPISRPNLTFSTLTVSNMSPEDSSIYLCSVTWGSANTEAFFGQGTRLTVV.